These 5 T cell receptor beta chains were sequenced from one sample in a study of T cell responses to AZD1222 COVID-19 vaccine (dated by TCRdb to the early 2020s). The library was made by the immunoSEQ multiplex PCR assay. TCRdb holds this immuneACCESS table with in-frame rearrangements only. Some clones are missing; in checked studies, unresolved V genes explain under half, and the rest has no known cause. The sample table holds 130,000 to 150,000 clones, of which 90% to 95% were seen once. About 1.9% of the sample is held by the ten biggest clonotypes. The time point label of this sample denotes: baseline before first vaccination. The sample here was peripheral blood, taken on day 0 of AZD1222 vaccination. The receptors were sampled from an adult in good health.

The chain is built from TRBV5-1 and TRBJ2-7; either TRBD1 or TRBD2 may supply D (6 bases each). The germline V and J ends were trimmed by 4 bases and 3 bases, with 23 bases remaining between them. From germline, CDR1 is SGHRS and CDR2 YFSETQ. This CDR3 spans 17 amino acids. As DNA, the CDR3 is TGCGCCAGCAGCCAAGGGGGTTCGGGCGGGACCTTCTACGAGCAGTACTTC. Amino acids: CASSQGGSGGTFYEQYF. Looking up the rest from reference TRBV5-1 and TRBJ2-7 gives the full variable domain: KAGVTQTPRYLIKTRGQQVTLSCSPISGHRSVSWYQQTPGQGLQFLFEYFSETQRNKGNFPGRFSGRQFSNSRSEMNVSTLELGDSALYLCASSQGGSGGTFYEQYFGPGTRLTVT.

In regard to this clone: Relative to the germline gene, one junction end is altered; a read error may explain this. At the DNA level, this CDR3 is encoded by other sequences in the same sample as well. This chain joins TRBV4-1 and TRBJ2-7; TRBD1 might be the D (6 bases). The CDR3 sequence is 15 residues long. Germline loops: CDR1 MGHRA, CDR2 YSYEKL. The CDR3 DNA sequence: TGCGCCAGCAGCCCGGACAGTGGGCGGACCTACGAGCAATACTTC. Protein: CASSPDSGRTYEQYF.

The chain combines TRBV7-9 with TRBJ1-6; the match to TRBD1 covers 8 bases. Per the germline V gene, CDR1 is SEHNR and CDR2 is FQNEAQ (reference sequence). CDR3 size: 15 residues. The V and J ends lost 4 bases and 10 bases, in that order; junction bases with no gene match: 9. Written as DNA, the CDR3 is TGTGCCAGCAGCTCGTCAGGGGGCGTCGTGTCACCCCTCCACTTT. Translating gives CASSSSGGVVSPLHF.

The CDR3 sequence: CASSVTRGASRGYTF. The CDR3 region has the DNA TGTGCCAGCAGCGTCACAAGGGGGGCCTCCAGGGGCTACACCTTC. The chain employs TRBV7-2 and TRBJ1-2; D perhaps matches TRBD1 (6 bases). This CDR3 spans 15 amino acids. Trimming shortened V by 5 bases and J by 8 bases, and 21 bases separated the two germline ends. Germline values: CDR1 SGHTA, CDR2 FQGNSA.

V gene TRBV4-2 combines with J gene TRBJ2-5; D gene uncertain. Germline CDR1 and CDR2: LGHNA and YNFKEQ. CDR3 length equals 16 residues. Deletions cut 3 bases from V and 5 bases from J, with 19 bases between. The CDR3 nucleotides are TGTGCCAGCAGCCAGGGTTTAGGTGCCAGTACGGAGACCCAGTACTTC. This encodes CASSQGLGASTETQYF.